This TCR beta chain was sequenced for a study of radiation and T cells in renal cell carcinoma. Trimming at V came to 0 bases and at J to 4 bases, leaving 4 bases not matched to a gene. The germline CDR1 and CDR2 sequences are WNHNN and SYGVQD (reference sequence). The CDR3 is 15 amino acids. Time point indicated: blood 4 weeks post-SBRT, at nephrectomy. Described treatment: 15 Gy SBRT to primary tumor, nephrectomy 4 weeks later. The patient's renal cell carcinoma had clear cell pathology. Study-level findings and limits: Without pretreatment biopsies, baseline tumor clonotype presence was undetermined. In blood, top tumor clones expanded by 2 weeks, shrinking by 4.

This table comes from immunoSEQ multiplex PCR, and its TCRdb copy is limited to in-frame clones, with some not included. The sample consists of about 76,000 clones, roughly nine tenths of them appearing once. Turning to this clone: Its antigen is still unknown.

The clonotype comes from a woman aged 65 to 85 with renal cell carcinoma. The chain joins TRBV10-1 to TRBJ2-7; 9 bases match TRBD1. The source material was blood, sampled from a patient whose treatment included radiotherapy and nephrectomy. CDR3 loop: CASSESTGGAYEQYF. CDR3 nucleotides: TGCGCCAGCAGTGAGTCCACAGGGGGCGCGTACGAGCAGTACTTC.